This entry lists 11 T cell receptor beta chains sequenced from one sample in a study of shared clonotypes between healthy human individuals. Using immunoSEQ multiplex PCR, the repertoire was profiled, and TCRdb retains in-frame clones only, with some absent. The data show 2 million to 2.5 million clones, over 85% seen once. The sample consisted of naive CD4+ T cells from PBMCs. Subset indicated: CD45RA+ positively selected. These receptors all stem from a young man in good health. Some clones in this sample may be carry-over from other donors' samples.

In this sample, this clone turned up once. The chain is built from TRBV9 and TRBJ2-2; TRBD2 might be the D (6 bases). Germline CDR1 and CDR2: SGDLS and YYNGEE. The V end was cut by 0 bases, the J end by 6 bases, with 18 bases between. This CDR3 spans 17 amino acids. In DNA form, the CDR3 reads TGTGCCAGCAGCGTAGCTGGGGTAGCGGACCCACCCGGGGAGCTGTTTTTT. Protein product: CASSVAGVADPPGELFF.

With respect to this clone: The sample has other DNA sequences that encode this CDR3 too. The V gene is TRBV6-1, the J gene TRBJ1-2; D remains ambiguous. Germline lookup yields CDR1 MNHNS and CDR2 SASEGT. V lost 1 base, J lost 1 base, and 4 bases lay in between. The CDR3 covers 13 residues. The CDR3 DNA sequence: TGTGCCAGCAGTGAAGGCATTAACTATGGCTACACCTTC. It encodes CASSEGINYGYTF.

V and J are TRBV27 and TRBJ2-2, with D maybe TRBD1 (6 bases). Deletions cut 4 bases from V and 2 bases from J, with 11 bases between. This CDR3 is 15 amino acids long. Looked up from germline, CDR1 is MNHEY and CDR2 is SMNVEV (reference sequence). In nucleotides, the CDR3 is TGTGCCAGCAGTTCAGGACAGCTTAACACCGGGGAGCTGTTTTTT. Its translation: CASSSGQLNTGELFF.

This clone was observed a single time. The CDR3 loop reads CAISESRGAGTDTQYF. CDR3 DNA: TGTGCCATCAGTGAGTCTCGGGGGGCAGGGACAGATACGCAGTATTTT. The V gene is TRBV10-3, the J gene TRBJ2-3; the D gene is possibly TRBD2 (7 bases). This CDR3 has 16 residues. The germline V gene has CDR1 ENHRY and CDR2 SYGVKD. The V and J ends lost 0 bases and 3 bases respectively, with 13 bases between them.

The V gene is TRBV5-1, the J gene TRBJ2-5; 11 nucleotides line up with TRBD1. With V trimmed by 3 bases and J by 2 bases, 6 bases remained unmatched. Germline CDR1 is SGHRS and CDR2 is YFSETQ. The CDR3 extends over 16 amino acids. DNA for the CDR3: TGCGCCAGCAGCTCAGGACAGGGGGCTCATCAAGAGACCCAGTACTTC. It is translated as CASSSGQGAHQETQYF.

The V gene is TRBV7-2, the J gene TRBJ1-2, with D possibly being TRBD1 (5 bases). Trimming pared 3 bases from V and 8 bases from J, leaving 13 bases between. Per germline, CDR1 SGHTA and CDR2 FQGNSA. The CDR3 spans 13 residues. CDR3 DNA: TGTGCCAGCAGCTTTACACCAAAGGGGGGCTACACCTTC. It specifies CASSFTPKGGYTF.

V usage is TRBV7-3 and J usage is TRBJ2-7; weak D call: TRBD1 (6 bases). From germline, CDR1 is SGHTA and CDR2 FQGTGA. The CDR3 covers 13 residues. V lost 4 bases and J 4 bases, leaving 11 bases between the germline ends. The CDR3 spells CASSYGTLYEQYF. Written as DNA, the CDR3 is TGTGCCAGCAGCTACGGGACACTATACGAGCAGTACTTC.

This clone appeared a few times. J is TRBJ1-5 and V is TRBV19; D gene unclear. The CDR3 loop spans 15 amino acids. Trimming removed 4 bases from V and 1 base from J, with 11 bases in between. Germline CDR1 and CDR2: LNHDA and SQIVND (reference sequence). As DNA, the CDR3 is TGTGCCAGTAGTACCTCGCCCGCAAGCAATCAGCCCCAGCATTTT. Residues: CASSTSPASNQPQHF.

Comments on this clone: At one of its ends the junction is not consistent with the germline gene, which may arise from a read error. The CDR3 loop is CASSLTGGGNAKLFF. The CDR3 region has the DNA TGTGCCAGCAGCCTTACCGGTGGGGGGAATGCAAAACTGTTTTTT. J is TRBJ1-4 and V is TRBV14; tentative D call: TRBD1 (5 bases). This CDR3 region has 15 residues. The V gene's germline CDR1 is SGHDN and CDR2 FVKESK.

With regard to this clone: This sample also contains other DNA sequences that code for the same CDR3. As DNA, the CDR3 is TGCGCCAGCAGCCTGGGACCTGGAGAGACCCAGTACTTC. Amino acids: CASSLGPGETQYF. The V call is TRBV5-1, the J call TRBJ2-5; tentatively, D is TRBD1 or TRBD2 (5 bases each). Per the germline V gene, CDR1 is SGHRS and CDR2 is YFSETQ. CDR3 length: 13 amino acids. Trimming stripped 4 bases from V and 4 bases from J, with 11 bases between.

This clone turned up a few times. This rearrangement joins TRBV4-1 to TRBJ1-5; perhaps TRBD1 as D (6 bases). The CDR3 runs 15 residues. CDR1 and CDR2 (germline): MGHRA, YSYEKL. The V gene lost 3 bases and the J gene lost 4 bases, with 13 bases spanning the gap. CDR3 nucleotide sequence: TGCGCCAGCAGCCAGCCTGACAGGCCGAATCAGCCCCAGCATTTT. This sequence encodes CASSQPDRPNQPQHF.